A selection of T cell receptor beta chains follows, all from one sample in a study of cytomegalovirus exposure and HLA in healthy donors. The table came from immunoSEQ multiplex PCR; TCRdb's copy has only in-frame clones and leaves some out. Its listing shows 90,000 to 150,000 clones. Sequencing used PBMCs. The receptors derive from a man younger than 35 in good health and CMV-seronegative. CDR3s include the opening cysteine and the closing phenylalanine or tryptophan. A D gene is named only where the DNA matches it firmly.

>TRBV9|NA|TRBJ1-1
CASSVGPGENTEAFF
TGTGCCAGCAGCGTAGGTCCAGGGGAGAACACTGAAGCTTTCTTT
>TRBV5-1|TRBD2|TRBJ2-1
CASRPTSGIPYSEQFF
TGCGCCAGCCGTCCGACTAGCGGGATTCCCTACAGTGAGCAGTTCTTC
>TRBV27|TRBD1|TRBJ2-7
CASRRTGGEQYF
TGTGCCAGCAGACGGACAGGGGGTGAGCAGTACTTC
>TRBV6-6|NA|TRBJ1-3
CASSQDIDGNTIYF
TGTGCCAGCAGCCAGGACATCGATGGAAACACCATATATTTT
>TRBV6-1|TRBD1|TRBJ1-2
CASSVTGQGAGGYTF
TGTGCCAGCAGTGTTACGGGACAGGGGGCCGGAGGCTACACCTTC
>TRBV11-3|TRBD2|TRBJ2-1
CASSPRGGLAGARGNNEQFF
TGTGCCAGCAGCCCGAGAGGGGGACTAGCGGGAGCTCGGGGAAACAATGAGCAGTTCTTC
>TRBV5-1|NA|TRBJ1-2
CASSLVADYGYTF
TGCGCCAGCAGCTTGGTGGCGGACTATGGCTACACCTTC
>TRBV5-1|TRBD1|TRBJ1-1
CASSFARGQGTEAFF
TGCGCCAGCAGCTTTGCCCGGGGACAGGGCACTGAAGCTTTCTTT
>TRBV18|TRBD1|TRBJ1-5
CASSPAKQGASNQPQHF
TGTGCCAGCTCACCCGCTAAACAGGGGGCAAGCAATCAGCCCCAGCATTTT
>TRBV5-1|NA|TRBJ2-7
CASSSTGNYEQYF
TGCGCCAGCAGCTCTACAGGGAACTACGAGCAGTACTTC
>TRBV5-1|TRBD2|TRBJ2-4
CASSFGLAGLRIQYF
TGCGCCAGCAGCTTCGGACTAGCGGGTTTACGCATTCAGTACTTC